This T cell receptor beta chain was found in a study of blood T cell repertoires in COVID-19. In the original processing: Reference gene primer amplification yielded estimated nucleated cell counts. The method was immunoSEQ multiplex PCR; TCRdb's version includes in-frame clones alone and lacks a portion of them. D and trimming were read from the DNA, whereas the V and J calls and clone size are those reported in that table. The table records fewer than 400,000 clones, 65% to 85% of them present only once. The CDR3 has 14 amino acids. V was clipped by 7 bases and J by 4 bases; unmatched bases: 6. The germline V gene has CDR1 SNHLY and CDR2 FYNNEI.

The rearrangement uses TRBV2 and TRBJ1-3; 8 nucleotides agree with TRBD1. This TCR was sampled from a young man with active or convalescent COVID-19. Specimen: peripheral blood. The CDR3 protein is CASKGQVVGNTIYF. CDR3 nucleotides: TGTGCCAGCAAGGGACAGGTCGTAGGAAACACCATATATTTT.